This T cell receptor beta chain emerged from a study of blood T cell repertoires in COVID-19. Study-level background: COVID-19 samples collected from the United States, Italy and Spain covered acute and convalescent phases.

Germline V gene data show CDR1 as MDHEN and CDR2 as SYDVKM. This CDR3 spans 14 amino acids. V trimming: 6 bases; J trimming: 3 bases; junction bases outside the gene matches: 4. In the original workflow: Amplification of reference gene primers provided the estimated nucleated cell counts. The repertoire was sequenced with immunoSEQ multiplex PCR; TCRdb's copy has only in-frame clones and lacks some. V, J and clone size reflect that table, while D and trimming were determined from the DNA. Of over 200,000 clones in the sample, around nine tenths were seen once. The material sequenced was peripheral blood. This sequence was found in a man aged 35 to 55 who had recovered from COVID-19. The rearrangement links TRBV28 to TRBJ2-1, with TRBD1 identical over 8 bases. The CDR3 sequence is CASSPQGVYNEQFF. The CDR3 nucleotides are TGTGCCAGCAGCCCACAGGGGGTCTACAATGAGCAGTTCTTC.